Below are 7 T cell receptor beta chains sequenced from a single sample in a study of shared clonotypes between healthy human individuals. Sequenced by immunoSEQ multiplex PCR; TCRdb stores in-frame clones only, minus some. The data show about 2.1 million clones, under 95% seen once. In the naive CD8 group, cells lacked CD45RO and were positively selected for CCR7, so terminally differentiated effector memory CD45RA+ cells were left out. The sequenced sample consisted of naive CD8+ T cells from PBMCs. These receptors were obtained from a young man in good health. Some clones in this sample may be carry-over from other donors' samples.

The gene calls are TRBV6-5 and TRBJ2-5, with 9 nucleotides matching TRBD1. The J call may be in error: the DNA end matches TRBJ2-7 better. The CDR3 runs to 14 residues. Per germline, CDR1 MNHEY and CDR2 SVGAGI. The CDR3 protein is CASSIVQGAYEQYF. The CDR3, as DNA: TGTGCCAGCAGTATCGTACAGGGGGCATACGAGCAGTACTTC.

The gene calls are TRBV28 and TRBJ1-4; 9 bases are shared with TRBD1. The CDR3 runs to 15 residues. Germline lookup yields CDR1 MDHEN and CDR2 SYDVKM. Trimming at V came to 5 bases and at J to 8 bases, leaving 9 bases not matched to a gene. In nucleotides, the CDR3 is TGTGCCAGCAGTACCCGCCGACAGGGGGGAGAAAAACTGTTTTTT. This gives the protein CASSTRRQGGEKLFF.

This clone has only a few counts. This rearrangement joins TRBV29-1 to TRBJ1-1; 7 positions agree with TRBD1. Trimming removed 3 bases from V and 3 bases from J; junction bases left unmatched: 1. Germline V CDR1 and CDR2: SQVTM, ANQGSEA. The CDR3 has 12 amino acids. The CDR3 reads CSVEGQHTEAFF. The DNA of the CDR3 is TGCAGCGTTGAGGGACAGCACACTGAAGCTTTCTTT.

The V and J genes are TRBV28 and TRBJ2-3; 9 bases fit TRBD2. This CDR3 has 14 residues. Per the germline V gene, CDR1 is MDHEN and CDR2 is SYDVKM. V shed 3 bases, J shed 5 bases, and the junction held 3 bases outside the gene matches. The DNA of the CDR3 is TGTGCCAGCAGTTTGCGGGAGGGCCTAGATACGCAGTATTTT. The encoded protein is CASSLREGLDTQYF.

The chain's CDR3 is CASSTLQGYEQYF. Written as DNA, the CDR3 is TGTGCCAGCAGTACCCTTCAGGGGTACGAGCAGTACTTC. This chain connects TRBV27 to TRBJ2-7, with D perhaps TRBD1 (6 bases). The CDR3 has 13 residues. Germline assignment: CDR1 MNHEY and CDR2 SMNVEV (reference sequence). V was shortened by 5 bases and J by 4 bases, with 12 bases between the two germline ends.

V usage is TRBV5-1 and J usage is TRBJ2-1; no clear D. V was trimmed by 4 bases and J by 8 bases, leaving 10 bases between them. The CDR3 has 12 residues. The germline CDR1 and CDR2 sequences are SGHRS and YFSETQ. The CDR3 DNA reads as TGCGCCAGCAGCCCGCCCAGCGATGAGCAGTTCTTC. It encodes CASSPPSDEQFF.

The rearrangement links TRBV29-1 to TRBJ2-3; no clear D gene. The CDR3 is 14 amino acids. The V end lost 4 bases, the J end lost 0 bases, and 11 bases lay between the germline ends. Germline assignment: CDR1 SQVTM and CDR2 ANQGSEA. The CDR3 region is CSVVGPRSTDTQYF. As DNA, the CDR3 is TGCAGCGTTGTTGGCCCTCGGAGCACAGATACGCAGTATTTT.